The source of this TCR beta chain is a study of CD8 T cells in ankylosing spondylitis. Findings and limits, study-wide: A TCR beta motif made of 7 to 9 highly homologous variants seemed typical of ankylosing spondylitis blood.

The ends were cut back, 9 bases at V and 5 bases at J, with 24 bases in the middle. Per germline, CDR1 SGHRS and CDR2 YFSETQ. CDR3 length equals 16 residues. To note about this clonotype: Its specificity is not known.

One entry per CDR3 protein, called by TCRdb with MiXCR from the 5' RACE reads. The sample carries around 130,000 distinct CDR3 sequences, around 7% recorded once. The sequence came from a male donor with ankylosing spondylitis or in good health (not recorded which). The chain links TRBV5-1 to TRBJ2-1, with D perhaps matching TRBD1 or TRBD2 (5 bases each). Source material: blood, either unsorted or a sorted T cell fraction (not recorded which). This chain's CDR3 is CANSGAGGLRDNEQFF. The DNA of the CDR3 is TGCGCCAACAGTGGGGCAGGCGGGCTTAGGGACAATGAGCAGTTCTTC.